Below, one T cell receptor beta chain is given with its context. Its antigen is still unknown. No much larger clone is present one base from it, and per-base qualities are unavailable. The sample's time point label, decoded: peripheral blood 6 weeks after treatment start. The cohort comprised 25 to 35 patients with locally advanced or metastatic urothelial carcinoma treated at Memorial Sloan Kettering on a trial protocol. Peripheral blood mononuclear cells were collected pretreatment and during treatment, with between 1 and 8 total time points obtained per patient. The Qiagen DNeasy Blood extraction kit was used to purify genomic DNA from total PBMCs and tumor samples. Collected pretreatment and during treatment, PBMCs were isolated and stored as previously described. This sample is drawn from a study of PD-L1 blockade in urothelial cancer (dated by TCRdb to between 2016 and 2019). Looking at the study overall: Therapy was started around 2014 for all patients, and atezolizumab 1,200 mg was administered intravenously every 3 weeks. Durable clinical benefit was defined as progression-free survival longer than 6 months, and TCR features were also tested against progression-free and overall survival. Pretreatment blood TCR-seq was available for fewer than 30 patients, at least one posttreatment blood collection was obtained for around 24 patients, and tumor TCR-seq was available for around 24 patients. Patients had an ECOG performance status of 0 or 1 and had received between 0 and 3 prior chemotherapy regimens. Blood samples were analyzed 3 weeks after the start of treatment (second dose) and 6 weeks after the start of treatment. Blood samples yielded a median of around 140,000 T cells and roughly 83,000 unique TCRs, with median clonality around 0.084. Somatic, immune and clinical correlates of response to PD-L1 blockade with atezolizumab in urothelial cancer were the focus of an exploratory multi-omic analysis. Pretreatment tumor samples, along with matched peripheral blood collected serially before and after atezolizumab treatment, underwent TCR sequencing. Durable clinical benefit was achieved by nine patients and was not achieved by 20 patients. In the same patients who had TCR sequencing, pretreatment tumors also underwent whole exome sequencing and RNA sequencing. About 90% of the roughly 29 patients were males with bladder-origin urothelial cancer, and about 65% of the 29 reported a prior smoking history.

To estimate absolute template abundance from read counts, synthetic TCR analog templates were spiked into each PCR. The immunoSEQ assay was used to amplify TCRbeta CDR3 regions from genomic DNA with bias-controlled V and J gene primers. Sequencing of rearranged TCRbeta segments was done at approximately 20X coverage. Processing in the source paper ran as follows. Sequencing errors were corrected by clustering, and CDR3s were annotated against IMGT so that V, D and J genes could be assigned. Downstream analyses used only productive TCRbeta rearrangements, leaving out any out-of-frame or stop-codon sequences. Clonality was calculated as one minus the Shannon entropy normalized by the log of the number of unique productive sequences. Fisher's exact test with Benjamini-Hochberg correction, at a threshold of adjusted p below 0.01, was used to find clones that differed between time points or between blood and tumor. The table comes from immuneACCESS by way of TCRdb, which keeps in-frame sequences with V and J called. Part of the clones is missing from these tables; in studies checked, under half for an unresolved V gene and the rest for unknown reasons. V and J calls plus clone size are reproduced from that table; the DNA served to infer D and trimming. Recorded for this sample are approximately 91,000 clones; around 78% of them occurred a single time. Approximately 8.4% of the sample is taken by the ten largest.

Results and caveats for the whole study, not just this receptor: Because the sample size was small (n ≈ 28) and many of the analyses were exploratory, the results are meant to be hypothesis-generating. Improved progression-free and overall survival was found to be associated with pretreatment peripheral blood TCR clonality below the median. Greater expansion of tumor-associated TCR clones in peripheral blood 3 weeks after the start of treatment was observed in patients with durable benefit (n of about 20, p = 0.022).

Source: PBMCs, taken around atezolizumab (anti-PD-L1) treatment. The TCR originated in a man aged 65 to 79 with urothelial cancer.

The CDR3 region has the sequence CATGGKGIYGYTF. The DNA sequence is as follows: TGTGCCACGGGCGGGAAGGGTATCTATGGCTACACCTTC. The rearranged chain carries TRBV19 and TRBJ1-2, with the D gene not confidently named. In the germline V gene (reference sequence), CDR1 corresponds to LNHDA and CDR2 to SQIVND. V lost 10 bases and J lost 4 bases; the stretch between them is 16 bases long. The CDR3 starts with the cysteine, ends with the phenylalanine, and has 13 residues. Of all the DNA, just the CDR3 is kept, 39 bases in frame from base 1.